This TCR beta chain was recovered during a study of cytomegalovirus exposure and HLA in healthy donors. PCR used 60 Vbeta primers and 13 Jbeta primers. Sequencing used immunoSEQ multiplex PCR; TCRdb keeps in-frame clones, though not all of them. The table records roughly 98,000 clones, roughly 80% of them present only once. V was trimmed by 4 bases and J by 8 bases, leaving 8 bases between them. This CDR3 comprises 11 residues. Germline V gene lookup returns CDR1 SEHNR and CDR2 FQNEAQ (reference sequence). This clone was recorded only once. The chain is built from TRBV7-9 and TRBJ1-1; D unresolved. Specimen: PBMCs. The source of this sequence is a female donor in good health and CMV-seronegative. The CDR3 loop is CASSYGVEAFF. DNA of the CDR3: TGTGCCAGCAGCTACGGGGTAGAAGCTTTCTTT.